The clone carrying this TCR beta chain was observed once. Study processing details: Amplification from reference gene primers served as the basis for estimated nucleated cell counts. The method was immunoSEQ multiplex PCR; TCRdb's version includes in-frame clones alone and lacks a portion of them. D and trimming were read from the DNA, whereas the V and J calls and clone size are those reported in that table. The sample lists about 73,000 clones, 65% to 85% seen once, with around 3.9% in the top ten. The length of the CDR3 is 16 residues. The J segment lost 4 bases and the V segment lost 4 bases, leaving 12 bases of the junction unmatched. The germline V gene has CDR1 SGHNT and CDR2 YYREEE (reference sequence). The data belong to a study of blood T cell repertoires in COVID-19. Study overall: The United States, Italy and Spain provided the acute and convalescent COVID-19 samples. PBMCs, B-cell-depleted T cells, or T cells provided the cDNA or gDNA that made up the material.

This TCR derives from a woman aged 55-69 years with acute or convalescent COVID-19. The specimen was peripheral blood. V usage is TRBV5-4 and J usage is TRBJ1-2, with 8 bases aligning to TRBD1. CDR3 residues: CASSGMAGGKGYGYTF. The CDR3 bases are TGTGCCAGCAGCGGGATGGCAGGGGGCAAAGGCTATGGCTACACCTTC.